This T cell receptor (beta chain) appears in the sequencing data of a study of blood T cell repertoires in COVID-19. Study-level information: Collection of acute and convalescent COVID-19 samples took place in the United States, Italy and Spain.

The V gene's germline CDR1 is KGHDR and CDR2 SFDVKD. V lost 4 bases and J lost 5, with 18 bases in between. There are 16 residues in the CDR3. Per the original data handling: Reference gene primer amplification in the assay estimated nucleated cell counts. The data were produced by immunoSEQ multiplex PCR, yet TCRdb's version contains in-frame clones alone and is incomplete. That table furnishes V, J and clone size, whereas the DNA furnished D and trimming. The sample holds roughly 250,000 clones, nearly 85% seen once. The source is a human donor in a cohort sampled during active COVID-19. The chain joins TRBV24-1 to TRBJ2-3; D possibly corresponds to TRBD1 (6 bases). Sequences were obtained from peripheral blood. The CDR3 is CATSDPKQGIEDTQYF. As DNA, the CDR3 is TGTGCCACCAGTGACCCGAAACAGGGAATCGAAGATACGCAGTATTTT.